Below, 9 T cell receptor beta chains from the same sample are listed, as sequenced in a study of cytomegalovirus exposure and HLA in healthy donors. Assay: immunoSEQ multiplex PCR; the TCRdb copy retains only in-frame clones and omits some. The sample shows some 170,000 clones, about 89% of them seen only once. The sample consisted of PBMCs. The receptors shown here come from a man between 18 and 35 years old in good health and CMV-seropositive.

This chain joins TRBV9 and TRBJ2-3; 9 nucleotides line up with TRBD2. J gave up 1 base and V 3 bases, and 6 bases lay outside the gene matches. CDR3 length: 16 residues. CDR1 is SGDLS and CDR2 is YYNGEE in the germline V gene. The CDR3 DNA reads as TGTGCCAGCAGCGGGTTAGCGGGGGACCGCACAGATACGCAGTATTTT. This gives the protein CASSGLAGDRTDTQYF. Filled out from reference TRBV9 and TRBJ2-3, the complete variable domain reads DSGVTQTPKHLITATGQRVTLRCSPRSGDLSVYWYQQSLDQGLQFLIQYYNGEERAKGNILERFSAQQFPDLHSELNLSSLELGDSALYFCASSGLAGDRTDTQYFGPGTRLTVL.

This clone has only a few counts. The rearrangement uses TRBV7-2 and TRBJ2-1, with TRBD2 matching 10 bases. There are 15 residues in the CDR3. With V trimmed by 4 bases and J by 3 bases, 3 bases remained unmatched. The germline V gene encodes CDR1 SGHTA and CDR2 FQGNSA. The CDR3: CASSSSGSIYNEQFF. The CDR3 nucleotides are TGTGCCAGCAGCTCTAGCGGGAGTATCTACAATGAGCAGTTCTTC. The entire variable domain, with the rest obtained from reference TRBV7-2 and TRBJ2-1, is as follows: GAGVSQSPSNKVTEKGKDVELRCDPISGHTALYWYRQSLGQGLEFLIYFQGNSAPDKSGLPSDRFSAERTGGSVSTLTIQRTQQEDSAVYLCASSSSGSIYNEQFFGPGTRLTVL.

The V call is TRBV7-3, the J call TRBJ2-5; 7 bases map to TRBD1. V lost 5 bases, J lost 5 bases, and 5 bases stayed unmatched. This CDR3 is built from 13 residues. Germline CDR1 reads SGHTA; CDR2 reads FQGTGA. CDR3 nucleotides: TGTGCCAGCAGCCGAGGGGGCGGGGAGACCCAGTACTTC. Translating it yields CASSRGGGETQYF.

This rearrangement joins TRBV10-3 to TRBJ1-6; D is perhaps TRBD1 (6 bases). The CDR3 length is 14 residues. The germline gives CDR1 ENHRY, CDR2 SYGVKD. Trimming removed 5 bases from V and 5 bases from J, with 10 bases in between. CDR3 protein: CAISQGLDNSPLHF. The CDR3 nucleotides are TGTGCCATCAGTCAGGGGTTAGATAATTCACCCCTCCACTTT.

This chain connects TRBV6-1 to TRBJ2-7; TRBD1 matches 7 bases. V trimming: 3 bases; J trimming: 6 bases; junction bases outside the gene matches: 8. CDR3 length: 14 amino acids. Germline CDR1 MNHNS, CDR2 SASEGT. The CDR3 DNA reads as TGTGCCAGCAGTGATCAGGGGGTTTCCGCCGAGCAGTACTTC. Amino acid sequence: CASSDQGVSAEQYF.

The chain recombines TRBV7-2 with TRBJ1-5; D not resolved. The CDR3 covers 14 residues. Germline loops: CDR1 SGHTA, CDR2 FQGNSA. V shed 5 bases and J shed 3 bases, with 11 bases lying between them. This CDR3 is CASSPRRDNQPQHF. In nucleotides, the CDR3 is TGTGCCAGCAGCCCAAGACGGGACAATCAGCCCCAGCATTTT.

CDR3 DNA: TGCGCCAGCAGCCAAGAAGGACAGGGGACTCAAGAGACCCAGTACTTC. This translates into CASSQEGQGTQETQYF. The V and J genes are TRBV4-3 and TRBJ2-5; 9 bases are shared with TRBD1. The CDR3 sequence is 16 residues long. Germline trimming cut 0 bases from V and 2 bases from J; bases unmatched to any gene: 4. Germline V gene data show CDR1 as LGHNA and CDR2 as YSLEER.

The V and J genes are TRBV5-4 and TRBJ2-5; TRBD2 matches 14 bases. This CDR3 has 16 residues. The V and J ends lost 7 bases and 5 bases, in that order; junction bases with no gene match: 10. The germline CDR1 and CDR2 sequences are SGHNT and YYREEE (reference sequence). The CDR3 coding sequence is TGTGCCAGCGGAAGACTAGCGGGGGGGCTTTTGGAGACCCAGTACTTC. The encoded protein is CASGRLAGGLLETQYF.

V usage is TRBV5-1 and J usage is TRBJ1-6, with TRBD1 as a possible D gene (5 bases). This CDR3 spans 15 amino acids. Germline CDR1 SGHRS, CDR2 YFSETQ. Trimming removed 0 bases from V and 11 bases from J, with 15 bases in between. CDR3: CASSLAGGSGAPLHF. Here the CDR3 DNA reads TGCGCCAGCAGCTTGGCGGGGGGTTCCGGGGCACCCCTCCACTTT.